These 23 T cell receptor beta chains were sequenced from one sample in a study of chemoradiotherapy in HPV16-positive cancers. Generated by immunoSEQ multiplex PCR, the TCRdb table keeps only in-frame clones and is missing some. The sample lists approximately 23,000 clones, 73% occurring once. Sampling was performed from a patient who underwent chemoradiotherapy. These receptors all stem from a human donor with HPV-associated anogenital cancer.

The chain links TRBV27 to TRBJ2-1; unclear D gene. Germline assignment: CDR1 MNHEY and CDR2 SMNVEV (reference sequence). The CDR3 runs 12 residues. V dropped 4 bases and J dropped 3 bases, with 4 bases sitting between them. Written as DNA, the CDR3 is TGTGCCAGCAGTTCGGGCTACAATGAGCAGTTCTTC. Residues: CASSSGYNEQFF.

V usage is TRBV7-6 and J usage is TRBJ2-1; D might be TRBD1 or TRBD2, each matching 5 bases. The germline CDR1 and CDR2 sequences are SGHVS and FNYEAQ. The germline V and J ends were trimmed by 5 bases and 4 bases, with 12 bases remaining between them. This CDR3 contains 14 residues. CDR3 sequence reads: CASSPGPRYNEQFF. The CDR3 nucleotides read TGTGCCAGCAGCCCGGGACCGCGATACAATGAGCAGTTCTTC.

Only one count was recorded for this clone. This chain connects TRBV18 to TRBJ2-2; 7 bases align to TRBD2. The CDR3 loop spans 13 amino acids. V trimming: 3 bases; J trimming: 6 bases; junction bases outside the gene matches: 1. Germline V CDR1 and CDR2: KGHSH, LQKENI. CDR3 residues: CASSPAGAGELFF. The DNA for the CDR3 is TGTGCCAGCTCACCTGCGGGGGCCGGGGAGCTGTTTTTT.

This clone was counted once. CDR3 bases: TGTGCCAGCAGCGGACATGCCCCTATCTACGAGCAGTACTTC. This gives the protein CASSGHAPIYEQYF. The genes are TRBV6-1 and TRBJ2-7; D possibly corresponds to TRBD1 (5 bases). Trimming left V 6 bases short and J 3 bases short, with 15 bases between. The germline gives CDR1 MNHNS, CDR2 SASEGT. The CDR3 runs to 14 residues.

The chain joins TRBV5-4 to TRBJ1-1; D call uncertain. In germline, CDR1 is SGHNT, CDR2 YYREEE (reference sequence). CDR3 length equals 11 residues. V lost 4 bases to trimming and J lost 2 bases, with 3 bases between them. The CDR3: CASSHNTEAFF. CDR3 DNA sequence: TGTGCCAGCAGCCACAACACTGAAGCTTTCTTT.

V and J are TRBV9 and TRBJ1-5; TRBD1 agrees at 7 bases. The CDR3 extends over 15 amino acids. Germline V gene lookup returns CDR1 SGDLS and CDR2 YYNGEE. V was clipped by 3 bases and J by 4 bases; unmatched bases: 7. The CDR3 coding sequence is TGTGCCAGCAGCGCGGGACAGAGGGGGAATCAGCCCCAGCATTTT. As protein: CASSAGQRGNQPQHF.

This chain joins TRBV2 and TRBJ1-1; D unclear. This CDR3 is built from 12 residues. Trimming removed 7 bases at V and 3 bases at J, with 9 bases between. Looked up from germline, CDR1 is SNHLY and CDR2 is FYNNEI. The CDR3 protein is CASTRRDTEAFF. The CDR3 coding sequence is TGTGCCAGCACTCGGCGCGACACTGAAGCTTTCTTT.

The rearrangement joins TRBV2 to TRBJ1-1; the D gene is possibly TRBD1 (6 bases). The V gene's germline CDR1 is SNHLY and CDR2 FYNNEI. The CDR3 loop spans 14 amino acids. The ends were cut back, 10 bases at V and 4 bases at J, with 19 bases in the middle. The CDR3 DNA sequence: TGTGCCACCGAGTCCCAAGGGGGATTCACTGAAGCTTTCTTT. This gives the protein CATESQGGFTEAFF.

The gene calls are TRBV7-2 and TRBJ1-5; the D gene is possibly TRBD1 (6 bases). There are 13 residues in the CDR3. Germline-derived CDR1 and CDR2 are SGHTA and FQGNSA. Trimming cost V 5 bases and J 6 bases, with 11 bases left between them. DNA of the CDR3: TGTGCCAGCAGCCTTACAGGGTTTCAGCCCCAGCATTTT. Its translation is CASSLTGFQPQHF. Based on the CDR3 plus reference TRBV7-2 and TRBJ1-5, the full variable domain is GAGVSQSPSNKVTEKGKDVELRCDPISGHTALYWYRQSLGQGLEFLIYFQGNSAPDKSGLPSDRFSAERTGGSVSTLTIQRTQQEDSAVYLCASSLTGFQPQHFGDGTRLSIL.

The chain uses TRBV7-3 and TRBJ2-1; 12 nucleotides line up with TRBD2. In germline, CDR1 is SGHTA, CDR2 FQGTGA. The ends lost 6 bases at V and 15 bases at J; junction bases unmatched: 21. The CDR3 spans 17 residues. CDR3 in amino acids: CASSRVGQGLAGRGLFF. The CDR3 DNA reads TGTGCCAGCAGTCGAGTCGGACAGGGACTAGCGGGCCGGGGGCTGTTCTTC.

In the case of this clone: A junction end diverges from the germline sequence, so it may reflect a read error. CDR3 in DNA: TGTGCCAGCAACTTAAGGGGGCCTGGAAACACCATATATTTT. Its protein is CASNLRGPGNTIYF. V and J are TRBV13 and TRBJ1-3, with 7 bases matching TRBD1. CDR3 size: 14 residues. The germline CDR1 and CDR2 sequences are PRHDT and FYEKMQ (reference sequence).

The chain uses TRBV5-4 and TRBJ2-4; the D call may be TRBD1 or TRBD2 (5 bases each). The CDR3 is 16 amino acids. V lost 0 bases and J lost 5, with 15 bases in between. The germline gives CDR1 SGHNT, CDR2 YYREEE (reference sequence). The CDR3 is CASSLVGTHRENIQYF. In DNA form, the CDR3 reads TGTGCCAGCAGCTTGGTCGGGACCCACCGGGAAAACATTCAGTACTTC.

The CDR3 spells CASRAPSEETQYF. Here the CDR3 DNA reads TGTGCCTCCAGGGCTCCCTCTGAAGAGACCCAGTACTTC. The chain combines TRBV7-2 with TRBJ2-5; the D gene is possibly TRBD1 (5 bases). Between the trimmed V and J ends, which lost 11 bases and 3 bases, there was a span of 16 bases. The germline gives CDR1 SGHTA, CDR2 FQGNSA. The CDR3 totals 13 residues.

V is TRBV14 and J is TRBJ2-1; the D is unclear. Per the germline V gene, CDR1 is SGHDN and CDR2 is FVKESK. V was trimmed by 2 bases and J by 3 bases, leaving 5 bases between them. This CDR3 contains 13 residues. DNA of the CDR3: TGTGCCAGCAGCCAAAACAACTACAATGAGCAGTTCTTC. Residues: CASSQNNYNEQFF. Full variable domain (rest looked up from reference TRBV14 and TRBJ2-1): EAGVTQFPSHSVIEKGQTVTLRCDPISGHDNLYWYRRVMGKEIKFLLHFVKESKQDESGMPNNRFLAERTGGTYSTLKVQPAELEDSGVYFCASSQNNYNEQFFGPGTRLTVL.

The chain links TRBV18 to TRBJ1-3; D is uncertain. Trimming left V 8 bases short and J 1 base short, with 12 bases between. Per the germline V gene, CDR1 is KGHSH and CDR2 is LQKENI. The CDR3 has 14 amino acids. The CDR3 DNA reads TGTGCCAGCCAAGAAGCCAATTCTGGAAACACCATATATTTT. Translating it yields CASQEANSGNTIYF.

The CDR3 sequence: CASSTAGSYEQYF. The CDR3 region has the DNA TGTGCCAGTAGTACGGCCGGATCCTACGAGCAGTACTTC. V usage is TRBV19 and J usage is TRBJ2-7, with D uncertain. Trimming cost V 4 bases and J 1 base, with 8 bases left between them. Per the germline V gene, CDR1 is LNHDA and CDR2 is SQIVND (reference sequence). CDR3 length equals 13 residues.

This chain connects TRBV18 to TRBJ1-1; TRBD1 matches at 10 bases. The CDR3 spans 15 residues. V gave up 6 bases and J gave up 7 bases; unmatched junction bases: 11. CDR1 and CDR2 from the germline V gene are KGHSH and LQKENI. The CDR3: CASSPGGQGGFEAFF. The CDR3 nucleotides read TGTGCCAGCTCGCCGGGTGGACAGGGGGGCTTTGAAGCTTTCTTT.

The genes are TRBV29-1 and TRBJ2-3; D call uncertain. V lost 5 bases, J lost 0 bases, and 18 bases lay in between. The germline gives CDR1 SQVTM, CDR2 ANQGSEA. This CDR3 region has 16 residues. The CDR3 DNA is TGCAGCGTTACTGATTTAAGGGTCTTTAGCACAGATACGCAGTATTTT. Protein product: CSVTDLRVFSTDTQYF.

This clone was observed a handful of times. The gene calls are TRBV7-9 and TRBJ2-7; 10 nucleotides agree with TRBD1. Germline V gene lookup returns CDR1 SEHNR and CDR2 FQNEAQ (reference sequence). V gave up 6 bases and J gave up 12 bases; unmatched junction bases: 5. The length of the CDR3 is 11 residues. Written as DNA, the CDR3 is TGTGCCAGCAGGGGACAGGGGCCCGGGTACTTC. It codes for CASRGQGPGYF.

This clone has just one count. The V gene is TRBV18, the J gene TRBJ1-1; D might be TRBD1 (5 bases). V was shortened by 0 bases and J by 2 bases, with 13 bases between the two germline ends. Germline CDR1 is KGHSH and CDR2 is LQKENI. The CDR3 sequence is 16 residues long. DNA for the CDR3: TGTGCCAGCTCACCACCGAACTCCGGGGCTAACACTGAAGCTTTCTTT. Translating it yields CASSPPNSGANTEAFF.

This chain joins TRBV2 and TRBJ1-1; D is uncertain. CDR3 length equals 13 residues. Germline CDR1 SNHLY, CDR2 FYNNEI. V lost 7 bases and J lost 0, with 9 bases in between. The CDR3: CASNYRVNTEAFF. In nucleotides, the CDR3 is TGTGCCAGCAACTATAGGGTGAACACTGAAGCTTTCTTT. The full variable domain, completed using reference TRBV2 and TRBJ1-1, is EPEVTQTPSHQVTQMGQEVILRCVPISNHLYFYWYRQILGQKVEFLVSFYNNEISEKSEIFDDQFSVERPDGSNFTLKIRSTKLEDSAMYFCASNYRVNTEAFFGQGTRLTVV.

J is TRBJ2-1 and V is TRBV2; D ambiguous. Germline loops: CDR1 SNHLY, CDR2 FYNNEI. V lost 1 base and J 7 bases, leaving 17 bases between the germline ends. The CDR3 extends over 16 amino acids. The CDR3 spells CASSEEGPRFGNEQFF. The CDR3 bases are TGTGCCAGCAGTGAAGAAGGCCCACGATTTGGAAATGAGCAGTTCTTC. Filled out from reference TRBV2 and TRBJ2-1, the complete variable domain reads EPEVTQTPSHQVTQMGQEVILRCVPISNHLYFYWYRQILGQKVEFLVSFYNNEISEKSEIFDDQFSVERPDGSNFTLKIRSTKLEDSAMYFCASSEEGPRFGNEQFFGPGTRLTVL.

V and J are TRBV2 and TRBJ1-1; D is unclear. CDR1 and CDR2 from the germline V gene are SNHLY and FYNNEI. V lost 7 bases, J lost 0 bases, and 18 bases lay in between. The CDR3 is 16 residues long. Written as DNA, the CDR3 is TGTGCCAGCACCCGAACCGTCAGTTCCATGAACACTGAAGCTTTCTTT. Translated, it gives CASTRTVSSMNTEAFF.